These 14 T cell receptor beta chains originate from one sample sequenced in a study of blood T cell repertoires in COVID-19. Generated by immunoSEQ multiplex PCR, the TCRdb table keeps only in-frame clones and is missing some. The repertoire includes 250,000 to 350,000 clones, approximately 91% of them detected once, and 9% to 9.5% sits in the top ten. What was sequenced was peripheral blood. These receptors came from a young man with active or convalescent COVID-19.

This chain links TRBV6-5 with TRBJ2-7, with unresolved D. In germline, CDR1 is MNHEY, CDR2 SVGAGI. This CDR3 comprises 15 residues. V dropped 5 bases and J dropped 0 bases, with 14 bases sitting between them. CDR3 sequence (DNA): TGTGCCAGCAGTCCTAGTCTAGAGAGCTCCTACGAGCAGTACTTC. This sequence encodes CASSPSLESSYEQYF.

The CDR3 sequence: CASSNSGGFRNEQFF. DNA of the CDR3: TGTGCCAGCAGCAATAGCGGGGGGTTTCGTAATGAGCAGTTCTTC. The chain joins TRBV7-6 to TRBJ2-1; TRBD2 matches at 10 bases. J was trimmed by 7 bases and V by 5 bases; bases with no gene match: 8. The CDR3 consists of 15 residues. Germline V gene sequence: CDR1 SGHVS, CDR2 FNYEAQ.

This clone was recorded once. The chain combines TRBV28 with TRBJ1-5, with D perhaps TRBD1 (5 bases). The germline V gene encodes CDR1 MDHEN and CDR2 SYDVKM. V was cut by 4 bases and J by 4 bases, with 14 bases left in between. The CDR3 covers 15 residues. CDR3 protein: CASSSDRTFNQPQHF. As DNA, the CDR3 is TGTGCCAGCAGTTCAGATCGGACATTTAATCAGCCCCAGCATTTT.

The genes are TRBV10-3 and TRBJ1-2; TRBD1 is a possible D gene (5 bases). The germline gives CDR1 ENHRY, CDR2 SYGVKD. This CDR3 is built from 15 residues. V dropped 0 bases and J dropped 4 bases, with 12 bases sitting between them. Here the CDR3 reads CAISESRSGGYGYTF. CDR3 DNA: TGTGCCATCAGTGAGTCGAGAAGCGGGGGCTATGGCTACACCTTC.

This chain links TRBV2 with TRBJ2-7, with D unclear. The CDR3 length is 14 residues. V was trimmed by 3 bases and J by 0 bases, leaving 9 bases between them. Looked up from germline, CDR1 is SNHLY and CDR2 is FYNNEI. The CDR3 region is CASSENTVSYEQYF. The CDR3 region has the DNA TGTGCCAGCAGTGAGAATACAGTCTCCTACGAGCAGTACTTC.

The chain employs TRBV3-1 (or the pseudogene TRBV3-2) and TRBJ1-3; D is ambiguous. The V end was cut by 0 bases, the J end by 1 base, with 7 bases between. Germline V gene sequence: CDR1 LGHDT, CDR2 YNNKEL (reference sequence). The CDR3 extends over 15 amino acids. The CDR3 bases are TGTGCCAGCAGCCAAGATCTAGCATCTGGAAACACCATATATTTT. It translates to CASSQDLASGNTIYF.

In its sample, this clone was seen once. V and J are TRBV14 and TRBJ2-6, with D possibly being TRBD2 (5 bases). Trimming left V 4 bases short and J 4 bases short, with 11 bases between. The CDR3 is 15 residues long. Looked up from germline, CDR1 is SGHDN and CDR2 is FVKESK. The CDR3 protein is CASSPPGNGANVLTF. Written as DNA, the CDR3 is TGTGCCAGCAGCCCGCCGGGGAACGGGGCCAACGTCCTGACTTTC.

This chain links TRBV4-2 with TRBJ1-1, with 8 bases lining up with TRBD1. V was pared by 4 bases and J by 4 bases, with 5 bases of the junction left unmatched. This CDR3 is built from 14 residues. The V gene's germline CDR1 is LGHNA and CDR2 YNFKEQ. CDR3 DNA: TGTGCCAGCAGCCTGACAGGGGCTGTCACTGAAGCTTTCTTT. It specifies CASSLTGAVTEAFF.

With respect to this clone: Germline is not matched at one junction end, which may reflect a read error. The chain joins TRBV5-5 to TRBJ2-7; D is possibly TRBD2 (6 bases). CDR1 is SGHKS, CDR2 YYEKEE, per germline (reference sequence). This CDR3 comprises 15 residues. Here the CDR3 DNA reads TGTGCCAGCAGGTTGGGTGGGACTTCCGACTACGAGCAGTACTTC. It translates to CASRLGGTSDYEQYF.

The rearrangement links TRBV5-4 to TRBJ2-3, with 9 bases that match TRBD1. Germline assignment: CDR1 SGHNT and CDR2 YYREEE (reference sequence). CDR3 length: 15 residues. V dropped 4 bases and J dropped 6; count of bases not matched to a gene: 9. The CDR3 DNA reads as TGTGCCAGCAGCAACCCGGGACAGGGTGTTGATACGCAGTATTTT. Its translation is CASSNPGQGVDTQYF.

This chain links TRBV3-1 (or the pseudogene TRBV3-2) with TRBJ2-7; possibly TRBD2 for D (6 bases). The CDR3 extends over 16 amino acids. V lost 5 bases and J 0 bases, leaving 17 bases between the germline ends. Germline CDR1 is LGHDT and CDR2 is YNNKEL (reference sequence). CDR3 nucleotide sequence: TGTGCCAGCAGCAATATAGCGGAACCGAGCTCCTACGAGCAGTACTTC. Translating it yields CASSNIAEPSSYEQYF.

The chain employs TRBV4-1 and TRBJ1-2, with 7 positions matching TRBD1. The CDR3 has 17 amino acids. Germline lookup yields CDR1 MGHRA and CDR2 YSYEKL. V lost 3 bases, J lost 3 bases, and 13 bases stayed unmatched. CDR3 coding DNA: TGCGCCAGCAGCCATGTAAACCCTAGACAGGGAGACTATGGCTACACCTTC. It yields the protein CASSHVNPRQGDYGYTF.

The chain recombines TRBV6-2 or TRBV6-3 with TRBJ2-5; D uncertain. Trimming removed 2 bases from V and 5 bases from J, with 6 bases in between. This CDR3 is 12 amino acids long. Germline V gene lookup returns CDR1 MNHEY and CDR2 SVGEGT. This CDR3 is CASSYPVETQYF. CDR3 DNA sequence: TGTGCCAGCAGTTACCCGGTGGAGACCCAGTACTTC.

The chain joins TRBV12-5 to TRBJ1-6, with 7 nucleotides matching TRBD1. The CDR3 sequence is 17 residues long. V dropped 5 bases and J dropped 0; count of bases not matched to a gene: 7. The germline CDR1 and CDR2 sequences are LGHNT and FRNRAP. CDR3 in amino acids: CASGPQQGYSYNSPLHF. The CDR3 DNA is TGTGCTAGTGGTCCGCAACAGGGGTACTCCTATAATTCACCCCTCCACTTT.